The present entry profiles one T cell receptor beta chain with its context. How the authors handled the data: Reference gene primer amplification gave estimated nucleated cell counts. Profiled with immunoSEQ multiplex PCR; TCRdb holds only in-frame clones, not every one. Clonal size and the V and J genes are those of that table, whereas D and trimming came from the DNA. Of 250,000 to 350,000 clones detected, about nine tenths appear once; the ten largest clones hold 6.9%. These data come from a study of blood T cell repertoires in COVID-19. Sequencing used peripheral blood. This clonotype was obtained from a woman in her twenties or thirties who had recovered from COVID-19.

CDR3 coding DNA: TGTGCCAGCAGCCACAGGGGTGAGCAGTTCTTC. Translation: CASSHRGEQFF. The chain combines TRBV6-2 or TRBV6-3 with TRBJ2-1; TRBD1 matches at 7 bases. CDR3 length: 11 residues. The V segment lost 6 bases and the J segment 9 bases; nucleotides outside the gene matches: 2. Germline values: CDR1 MNHEY, CDR2 SVGEGT.